This TCR beta chain was recorded in a study of technical replicates of blood from a handful of donors. This table comes from immunoSEQ multiplex PCR, and its TCRdb copy is limited to in-frame clones, with some not included. The sample holds some 87,000 clones; 95% to 98% are singletons and the top ten take under 0.35%. Per germline, CDR1 SGHNT and CDR2 YENEEA. V was pared by 3 bases and J by 5 bases, with 8 bases between. The CDR3 sequence is 13 residues long. Sequencing used T cells isolated from PBMCs. The chain uses TRBV11-3 and TRBJ1-5; D uncertain. This sequence originates from a human donor in good health. The CDR3 spells CASSLSRDQPQHF. The CDR3 DNA sequence: TGTGCCAGCAGCTTGTCGAGGGATCAGCCCCAGCATTTT.